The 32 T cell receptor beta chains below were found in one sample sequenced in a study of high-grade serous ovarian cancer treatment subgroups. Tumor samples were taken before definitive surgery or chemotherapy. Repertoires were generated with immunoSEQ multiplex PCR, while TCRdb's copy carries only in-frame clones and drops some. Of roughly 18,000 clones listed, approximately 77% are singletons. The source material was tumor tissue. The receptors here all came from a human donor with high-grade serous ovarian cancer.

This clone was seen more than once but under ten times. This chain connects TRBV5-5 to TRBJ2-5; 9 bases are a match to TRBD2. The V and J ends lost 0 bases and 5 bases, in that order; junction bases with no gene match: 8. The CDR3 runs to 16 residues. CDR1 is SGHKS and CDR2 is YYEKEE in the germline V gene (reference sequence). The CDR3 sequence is CASSLELAGGRETQYF. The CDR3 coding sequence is TGTGCCAGCAGCTTGGAACTAGCGGGTGGACGGGAGACCCAGTACTTC.

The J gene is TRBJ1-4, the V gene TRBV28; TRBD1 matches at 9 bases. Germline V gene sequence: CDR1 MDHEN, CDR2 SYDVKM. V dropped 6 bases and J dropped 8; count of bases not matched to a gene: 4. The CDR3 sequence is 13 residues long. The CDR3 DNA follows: TGTGCCAGCAGGGGACAGGGTTTGGAAAAACTGTTTTTT. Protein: CASRGQGLEKLFF.

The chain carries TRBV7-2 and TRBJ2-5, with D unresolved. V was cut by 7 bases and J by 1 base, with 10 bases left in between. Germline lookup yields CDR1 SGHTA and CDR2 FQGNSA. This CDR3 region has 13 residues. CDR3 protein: CASNDPPQETQYF. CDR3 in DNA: TGTGCCAGCAATGATCCCCCCCAAGAGACCCAGTACTTC.

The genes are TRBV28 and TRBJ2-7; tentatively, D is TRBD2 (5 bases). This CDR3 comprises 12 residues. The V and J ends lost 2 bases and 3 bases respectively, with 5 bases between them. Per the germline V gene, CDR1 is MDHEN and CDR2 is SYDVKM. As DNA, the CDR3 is TGTGCCAGCAGTTTAACTAGCTACGAGCAGTACTTC. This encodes CASSLTSYEQYF.

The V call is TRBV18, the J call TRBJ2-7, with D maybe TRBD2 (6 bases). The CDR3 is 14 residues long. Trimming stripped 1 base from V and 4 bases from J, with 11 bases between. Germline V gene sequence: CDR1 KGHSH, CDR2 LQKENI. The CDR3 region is CASSPQAGSYEQYF. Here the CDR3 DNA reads TGTGCCAGCTCACCACAGGCGGGAAGTTACGAGCAGTACTTC.

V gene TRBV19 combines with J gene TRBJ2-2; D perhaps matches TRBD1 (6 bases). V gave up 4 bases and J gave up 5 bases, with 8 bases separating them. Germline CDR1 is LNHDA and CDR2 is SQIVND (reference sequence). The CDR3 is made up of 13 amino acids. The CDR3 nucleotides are TGTGCCAGTAGTACACAGGGTACCGGGGAGCTGTTTTTT. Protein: CASSTQGTGELFF.

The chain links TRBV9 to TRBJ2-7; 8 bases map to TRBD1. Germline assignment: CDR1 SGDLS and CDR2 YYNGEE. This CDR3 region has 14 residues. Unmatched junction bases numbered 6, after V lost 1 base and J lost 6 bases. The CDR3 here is CASSVNQGAGEQYF. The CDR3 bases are TGTGCCAGCAGCGTAAATCAGGGGGCGGGCGAGCAGTACTTC.

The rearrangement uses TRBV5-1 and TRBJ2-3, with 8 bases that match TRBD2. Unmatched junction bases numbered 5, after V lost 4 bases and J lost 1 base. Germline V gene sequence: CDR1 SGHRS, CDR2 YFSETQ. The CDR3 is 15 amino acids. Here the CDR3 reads CASSLPAGGTDTQYF. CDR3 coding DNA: TGCGCCAGCAGCCTCCCAGCGGGAGGCACAGATACGCAGTATTTT.

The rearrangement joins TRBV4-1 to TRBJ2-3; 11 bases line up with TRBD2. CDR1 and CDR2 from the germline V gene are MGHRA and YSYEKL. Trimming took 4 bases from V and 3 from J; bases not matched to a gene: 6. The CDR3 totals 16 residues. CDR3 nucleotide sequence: TGCGCCAGCAGCCCCGTAGCGGGAGGGACTACAGATACGCAGTATTTT. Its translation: CASSPVAGGTTDTQYF.

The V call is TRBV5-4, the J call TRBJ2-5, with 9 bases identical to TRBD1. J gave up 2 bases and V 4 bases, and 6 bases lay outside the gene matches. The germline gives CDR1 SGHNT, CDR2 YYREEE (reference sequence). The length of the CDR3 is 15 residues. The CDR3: CASSARDRVQETQYF. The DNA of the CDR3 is TGTGCCAGCAGCGCCCGGGACAGGGTTCAAGAGACCCAGTACTTC.

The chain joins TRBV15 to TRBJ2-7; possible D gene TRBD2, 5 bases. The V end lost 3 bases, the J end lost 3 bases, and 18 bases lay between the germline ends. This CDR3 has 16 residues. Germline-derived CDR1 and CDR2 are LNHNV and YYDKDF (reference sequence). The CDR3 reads CATSRGEPFRDYEQYF. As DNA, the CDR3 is TGTGCCACCAGCAGGGGAGAGCCCTTTAGGGACTACGAGCAGTACTTC.

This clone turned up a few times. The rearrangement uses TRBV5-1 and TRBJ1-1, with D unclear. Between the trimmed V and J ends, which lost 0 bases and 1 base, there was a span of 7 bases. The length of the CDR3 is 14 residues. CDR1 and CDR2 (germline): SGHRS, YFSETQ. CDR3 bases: TGCGCCAGCAGCTTGGACGCGGGGAACACTGAAGCTTTCTTT. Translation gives CASSLDAGNTEAFF.

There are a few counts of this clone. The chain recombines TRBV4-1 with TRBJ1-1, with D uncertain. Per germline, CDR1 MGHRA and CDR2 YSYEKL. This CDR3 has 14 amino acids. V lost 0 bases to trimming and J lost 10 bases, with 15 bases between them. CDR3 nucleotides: TGCGCCAGCAGCCAAGATCGTCGGACGGGAACAGCTTTCTTT. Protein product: CASSQDRRTGTAFF.

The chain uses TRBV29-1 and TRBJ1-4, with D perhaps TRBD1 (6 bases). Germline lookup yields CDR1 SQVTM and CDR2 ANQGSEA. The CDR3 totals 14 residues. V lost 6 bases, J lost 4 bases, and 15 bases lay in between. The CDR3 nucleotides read TGCAGCGTGTCTGCAGGGGAGGGTAATGAAAAACTGTTTTTT. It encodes CSVSAGEGNEKLFF.

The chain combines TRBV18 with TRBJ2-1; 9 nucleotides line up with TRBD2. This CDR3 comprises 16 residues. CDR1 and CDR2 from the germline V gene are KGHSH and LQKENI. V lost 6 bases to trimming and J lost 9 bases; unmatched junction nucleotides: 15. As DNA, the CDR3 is TGTGCCAGCTCCCCCGTCAATGCGGGAGGGGTTGGTGAGCAGTTCTTC. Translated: CASSPVNAGGVGEQFF.

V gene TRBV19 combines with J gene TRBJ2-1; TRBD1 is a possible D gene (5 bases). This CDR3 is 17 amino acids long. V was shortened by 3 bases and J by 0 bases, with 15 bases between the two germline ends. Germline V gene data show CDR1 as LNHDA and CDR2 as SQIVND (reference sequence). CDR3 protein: CASSILWGSSSYNEQFF. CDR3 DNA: TGTGCCAGTAGTATTCTTTGGGGCAGTAGCTCCTACAATGAGCAGTTCTTC.

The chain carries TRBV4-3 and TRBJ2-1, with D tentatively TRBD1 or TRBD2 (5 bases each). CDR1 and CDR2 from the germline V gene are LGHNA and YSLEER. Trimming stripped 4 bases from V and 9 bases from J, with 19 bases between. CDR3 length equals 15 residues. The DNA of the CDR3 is TGCGCCAGCAGCCGAAGCCCCGGGACGGAGGTTGAGCAGTTCTTC. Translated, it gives CASSRSPGTEVEQFF.

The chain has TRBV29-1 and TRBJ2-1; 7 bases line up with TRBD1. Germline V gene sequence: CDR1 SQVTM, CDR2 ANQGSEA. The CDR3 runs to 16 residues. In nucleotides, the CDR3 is TGCGGCCTACAGGGGCCTACCGCACACTCTTTCAATGAGCAGTTCTTC. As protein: CGLQGPTAHSFNEQFF.

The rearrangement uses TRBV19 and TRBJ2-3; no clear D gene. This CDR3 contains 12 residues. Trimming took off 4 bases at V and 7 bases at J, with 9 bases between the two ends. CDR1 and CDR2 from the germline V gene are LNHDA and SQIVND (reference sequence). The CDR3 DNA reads TGTGCCAGTAGTAATGGTAGTTATACGCAGTATTTT. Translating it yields CASSNGSYTQYF.

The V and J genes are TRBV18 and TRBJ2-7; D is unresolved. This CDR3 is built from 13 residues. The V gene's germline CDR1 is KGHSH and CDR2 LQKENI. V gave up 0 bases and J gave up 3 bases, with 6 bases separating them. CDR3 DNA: TGTGCCAGCTCACCACCGAGAGGCTACGAGCAGTACTTC. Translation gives CASSPPRGYEQYF.

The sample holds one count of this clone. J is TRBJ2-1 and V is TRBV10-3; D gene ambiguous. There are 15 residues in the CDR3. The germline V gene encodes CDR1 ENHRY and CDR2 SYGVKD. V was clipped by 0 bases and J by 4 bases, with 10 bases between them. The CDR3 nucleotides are TGTGCCATCAGTGAGTCGCAACTGATATACAATGAGCAGTTCTTC. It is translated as CAISESQLIYNEQFF.

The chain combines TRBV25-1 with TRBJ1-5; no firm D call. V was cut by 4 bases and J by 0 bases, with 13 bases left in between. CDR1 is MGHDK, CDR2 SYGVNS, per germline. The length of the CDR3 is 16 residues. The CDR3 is CASSGGSDYSNQPQHF. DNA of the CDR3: TGTGCCAGCAGTGGAGGGAGTGACTATAGCAATCAGCCCCAGCATTTT.

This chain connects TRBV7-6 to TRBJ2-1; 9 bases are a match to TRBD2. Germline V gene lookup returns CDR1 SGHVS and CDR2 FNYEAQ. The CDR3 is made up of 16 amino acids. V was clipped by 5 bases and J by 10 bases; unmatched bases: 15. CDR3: CASSPLWPGLAGEQFF. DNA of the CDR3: TGTGCCAGCAGCCCGCTCTGGCCGGGACTAGCAGGCGAGCAGTTCTTC. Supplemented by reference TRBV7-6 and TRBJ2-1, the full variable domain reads GAGVSQSPRYKVTKRGQDVALRCDPISGHVSLYWYRQALGQGPEFLTYFNYEAQQDKSGLPNDRFSAERPEGSISTLTIQRTEQRDSAMYRCASSPLWPGLAGEQFFGPGTRLTVL.

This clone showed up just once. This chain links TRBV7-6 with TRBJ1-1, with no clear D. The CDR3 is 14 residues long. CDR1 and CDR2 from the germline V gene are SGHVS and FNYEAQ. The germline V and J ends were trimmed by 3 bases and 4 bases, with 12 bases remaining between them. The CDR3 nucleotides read TGTGCCAGCAGCTTGGGTTCCCAGTCCACTGAAGCTTTCTTT. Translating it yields CASSLGSQSTEAFF.

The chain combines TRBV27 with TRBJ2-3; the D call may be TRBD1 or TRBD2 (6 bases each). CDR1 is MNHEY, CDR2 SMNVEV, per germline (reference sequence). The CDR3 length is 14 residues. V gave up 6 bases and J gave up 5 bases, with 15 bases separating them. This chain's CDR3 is CASSVWGRGDTQYF. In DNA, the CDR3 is TGTGCCAGCAGCGTCTGGGGGCGGGGAGATACGCAGTATTTT.

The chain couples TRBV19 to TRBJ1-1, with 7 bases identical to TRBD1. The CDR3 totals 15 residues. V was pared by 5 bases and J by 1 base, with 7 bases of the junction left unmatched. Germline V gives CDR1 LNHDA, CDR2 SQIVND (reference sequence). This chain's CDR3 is CASSFTGTANTEAFF. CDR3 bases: TGTGCCAGTAGTTTCACCGGGACAGCGAACACTGAAGCTTTCTTT.

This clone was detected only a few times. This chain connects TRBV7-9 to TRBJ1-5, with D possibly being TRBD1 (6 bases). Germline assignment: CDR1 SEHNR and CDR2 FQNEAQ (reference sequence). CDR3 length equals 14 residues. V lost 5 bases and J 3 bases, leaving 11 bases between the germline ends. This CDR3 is CASSATGDNQPQHF. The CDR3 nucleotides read TGTGCCAGCAGCGCGACAGGAGACAATCAGCCCCAGCATTTT.

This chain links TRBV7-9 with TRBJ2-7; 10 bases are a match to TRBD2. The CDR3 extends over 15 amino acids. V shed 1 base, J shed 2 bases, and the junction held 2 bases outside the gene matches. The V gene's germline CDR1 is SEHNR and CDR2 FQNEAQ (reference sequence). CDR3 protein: CASSLELAGAYEQYF. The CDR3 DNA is TGTGCCAGCAGCTTAGAGCTAGCGGGAGCCTACGAGCAGTACTTC.

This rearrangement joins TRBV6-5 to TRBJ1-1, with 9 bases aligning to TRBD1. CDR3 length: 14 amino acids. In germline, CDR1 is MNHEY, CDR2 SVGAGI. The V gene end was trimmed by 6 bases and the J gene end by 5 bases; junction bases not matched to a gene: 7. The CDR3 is CASSLQGAGTEAFF. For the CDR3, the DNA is TGTGCCAGCAGCCTACAGGGGGCGGGGACTGAAGCTTTCTTT.

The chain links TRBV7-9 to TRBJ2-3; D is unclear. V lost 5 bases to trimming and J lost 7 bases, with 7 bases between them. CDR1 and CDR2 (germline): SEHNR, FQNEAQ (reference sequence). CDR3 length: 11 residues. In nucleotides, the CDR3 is TGTGCCAGCAGCCACGGTTATACGCAGTATTTT. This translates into CASSHGYTQYF. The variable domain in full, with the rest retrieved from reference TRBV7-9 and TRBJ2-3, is DTGVSQNPRHKITKRGQNVTFRCDPISEHNRLYWYRQTLGQGPEFLTYFQNEAQLEKSRLLSDRFSAERPKGSFSTLEIQRTEQGDSAMYLCASSHGYTQYFGPGTRLTVL.

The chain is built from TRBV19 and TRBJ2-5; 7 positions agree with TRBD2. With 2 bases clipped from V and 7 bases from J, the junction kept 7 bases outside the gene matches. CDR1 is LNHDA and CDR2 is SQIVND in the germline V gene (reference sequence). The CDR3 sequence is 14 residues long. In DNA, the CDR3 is TGTGCCAGTAGTATAAGACTAGCCGCGAGGACCCAGTACTTC. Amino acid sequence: CASSIRLAARTQYF.

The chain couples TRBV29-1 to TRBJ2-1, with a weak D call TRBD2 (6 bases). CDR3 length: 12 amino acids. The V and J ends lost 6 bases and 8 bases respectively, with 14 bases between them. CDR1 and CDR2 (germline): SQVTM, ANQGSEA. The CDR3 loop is CSVSLGGDEQFF. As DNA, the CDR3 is TGCAGCGTCTCCCTGGGGGGTGATGAGCAGTTCTTC.